This entry lists 21 T cell receptor beta chains sequenced from one sample in a study of cytomegalovirus exposure and HLA in healthy donors. Amplification used 60 Vbeta primers and 13 Jbeta primers. Generated by immunoSEQ multiplex PCR, the TCRdb table keeps only in-frame clones and is missing some. This repertoire shows more than 75,000 clones, under 80% found once; its top ten account for more than 8%. The sequenced material came from PBMCs. The origin of the receptors is a man between 40 and 49 years old in good health and CMV-seropositive.

As to this clone: An end of the junction differs from the germline gene, which may be a read error. The rearrangement joins TRBV5-1 to TRBJ1-2; D remains unclear. CDR3 length equals 15 residues. Germline CDR1 and CDR2: SGHRS and YFSETQ. The CDR3 DNA reads as TGCGCCAGCAGCTTGGAGTACGCTTCAAACTATGGCTACCCCTTC. It encodes CASSLEYASNYGYPF.

The gene calls are TRBV5-1 and TRBJ1-5; D gene uncertain. Germline V gene lookup returns CDR1 SGHRS and CDR2 YFSETQ. The germline V and J ends were trimmed by 0 bases and 1 base, with 5 bases remaining between them. The CDR3 totals 14 residues. This CDR3 is CASSLGESNQPQHF. The CDR3 coding sequence is TGCGCCAGCAGCTTGGGGGAGAGCAATCAGCCCCAGCATTTT.

V usage is TRBV28 and J usage is TRBJ2-5; possibly TRBD1 for D (6 bases). This CDR3 is 15 amino acids long. V shed 2 bases and J shed 7 bases, with 17 bases lying between them. The V gene's germline CDR1 is MDHEN and CDR2 SYDVKM. The CDR3 DNA is TGTGCCAGCAGTTTAGCCCCAAGTGGGGGCCGGACCCAGTACTTC. It encodes CASSLAPSGGRTQYF.

This clone appeared a single time. V usage is TRBV5-1 and J usage is TRBJ2-2, with 12 bases fitting TRBD2. Looked up from germline, CDR1 is SGHRS and CDR2 is YFSETQ. The CDR3 extends over 17 amino acids. V trimming: 2 bases; J trimming: 6 bases; junction bases outside the gene matches: 8. CDR3 nucleotide sequence: TGCGCCAGCAGCTTCCGACTAGCGGGAGAGTCTTCCGGGGAGCTGTTTTTT. It specifies CASSFRLAGESSGELFF.

The gene calls are TRBV2 and TRBJ2-3; no clear D gene. Germline values: CDR1 SNHLY, CDR2 FYNNEI. The CDR3 runs to 11 residues. V shed 5 bases and J shed 4 bases, with 4 bases lying between them. The CDR3 region is CASSLADTQYF. The CDR3 DNA reads TGTGCCAGCAGTCTTGCAGATACGCAGTATTTT.

This clone was found once. The genes are TRBV7-6 and TRBJ2-3; 8 bases line up with TRBD2. The V gene's germline CDR1 is SGHVS and CDR2 FNYEAQ. Losses at the gene ends were 5 bases for V and 3 bases for J; bases not matched to a gene: 7. The CDR3 loop spans 15 amino acids. The CDR3 DNA sequence: TGTGCCAGCAGCCCAGGGACTAGGGCTACAGATACGCAGTATTTT. Translation: CASSPGTRATDTQYF.

V usage is TRBV28 and J usage is TRBJ1-5, with D unresolved. CDR1 and CDR2 from the germline V gene are MDHEN and SYDVKM. The CDR3 is made up of 13 amino acids. Between the trimmed V and J ends, which lost 3 bases and 2 bases, there was a span of 5 bases. CDR3 loop: CASSFSGNQPQHF. Here the CDR3 DNA reads TGTGCCAGCAGTTTTAGTGGCAATCAGCCCCAGCATTTT.

CDR3 amino acids: CSVGQGVTGELFF. In nucleotides, the CDR3 is TGCAGCGTTGGGCAGGGTGTAACCGGGGAGCTGTTTTTT. This sequence joins TRBV29-1 and TRBJ2-2; a weak D match, TRBD1 (5 bases). Per germline, CDR1 SQVTM and CDR2 ANQGSEA. The CDR3 totals 13 residues. Trimming took off 4 bases at V and 5 bases at J, with 11 bases between the two ends.

This clone occurred a few times. V gene TRBV11-2 combines with J gene TRBJ2-7; TRBD2 matches 9 bases. Per the germline V gene, CDR1 is SGHAT and CDR2 is FQNNGV. V shed 5 bases, J shed 2 bases, and the junction held 4 bases outside the gene matches. The CDR3 sequence is 14 residues long. The CDR3 loop reads CASSATSGPYEQYF. DNA of the CDR3: TGTGCCAGCAGCGCGACTAGCGGTCCCTACGAGCAGTACTTC.

Worth noting for this clone: One end of the junction fails to match germline, which may point to a read error. This sequence joins TRBV6-5 and TRBJ2-7; perhaps TRBD1 as D (7 bases). The CDR3 contains 14 residues. Germline CDR1 is MNHEY and CDR2 is SVGAGI. CDR3 protein: CASTGGRDSLGLHF. The CDR3 DNA reads as TGTGCCAGCACCGGGGGAAGGGACAGCTTGGGTCTGCACTTC.

This rearrangement joins TRBV7-3 to TRBJ2-1, with 11 bases aligning to TRBD2. There are 16 residues in the CDR3. Germline-derived CDR1 and CDR2 are SGHTA and FQGTGA. V was pared by 3 bases and J by 5 bases, with 6 bases of the junction left unmatched. CDR3 sequence: CASSFPGLAVDNEQFF. In DNA, the CDR3 is TGTGCCAGCAGCTTCCCGGGACTAGCGGTAGACAATGAGCAGTTCTTC. The full variable domain, completed using reference TRBV7-3 and TRBJ2-1, is GAGVSQTPSNKVTEKGKYVELRCDPISGHTALYWYRQSLGQGPEFLIYFQGTGAADDSGLPNDRFFAVRPEGSVSTLKIQRTERGDSAVYLCASSFPGLAVDNEQFFGPGTRLTVL.

The chain recombines TRBV28 with TRBJ1-2; D is unresolved. V dropped 8 bases and J dropped 8 bases, with 15 bases sitting between them. Germline V gene data show CDR1 as MDHEN and CDR2 as SYDVKM. This CDR3 comprises 12 residues. The CDR3 protein is CASEESFEGYTF. CDR3 nucleotide sequence: TGTGCCAGCGAGGAGTCGTTCGAAGGCTACACCTTC.

The chain carries TRBV30 and TRBJ1-2; possible D gene TRBD1, 5 bases. Germline CDR1 and CDR2: GTSNPN and SVGIG (reference sequence). V was pared by 0 bases and J by 7 bases, with 6 bases between. CDR3 size: 11 residues. CDR3 amino acids: CAWSVQAGYTF. CDR3 nucleotide sequence: TGTGCCTGGAGTGTACAGGCTGGCTACACCTTC.

The J gene is TRBJ2-1, the V gene TRBV5-1, with TRBD2 matching 10 bases. With V trimmed by 0 bases and J by 8 bases, 5 bases remained unmatched. Germline V gives CDR1 SGHRS, CDR2 YFSETQ. The length of the CDR3 is 15 residues. CDR3 sequence (DNA): TGCGCCAGCAGCTTGGGACTAGCGGGTCTTGATGAGCAGTTCTTC. Its translation is CASSLGLAGLDEQFF.

This clone was counted a few times. V gene TRBV6-4 combines with J gene TRBJ2-5; D perhaps matches TRBD2 (5 bases). V was shortened by 3 bases and J by 4 bases, with 15 bases between the two germline ends. Germline V gene sequence: CDR1 MRHNA, CDR2 SNTAGT. The CDR3 length is 15 residues. CDR3 sequence (DNA): TGTGCCAGCAGTGAACGGGCCGGGGAAAGAGAGACCCAGTACTTC. Translating gives CASSERAGERETQYF.

The chain couples TRBV4-1 to TRBJ2-3; the D gene is possibly TRBD2 (7 bases). This CDR3 spans 16 amino acids. Germline assignment: CDR1 MGHRA and CDR2 YSYEKL. V was pared by 0 bases and J by 6 bases, with 16 bases between. The CDR3 sequence is CASSQDFRGAVDTQYF. CDR3 nucleotides: TGCGCCAGCAGCCAAGATTTTCGGGGGGCGGTGGATACGCAGTATTTT.

As concerns this clone: This sequence is one base from a far larger clone and is likely a read error. The rearrangement joins TRBV28 to TRBJ2-7; 10 bases match TRBD1. V lost 6 bases and J lost 2; bases outside the gene matches: 4. CDR1 and CDR2 (germline): MDHEN, SYDVKM. CDR3 length: 14 residues. CDR3 sequence reads: CASSPGQGTYEQYF. DNA of the CDR3: TGTGCCAGCAGCCCGGGACAGGGGACCTACGAGCAGTACTTC.

This chain connects TRBV9 to TRBJ2-5; 7 nucleotides line up with TRBD2. There are 15 residues in the CDR3. V lost 4 bases and J lost 5; bases outside the gene matches: 11. Germline CDR1 SGDLS, CDR2 YYNGEE. CDR3 loop: CASSTRGAGTETQYF. The CDR3 DNA sequence: TGTGCCAGCAGCACCAGAGGAGCGGGGACGGAGACCCAGTACTTC. The entire variable domain, with the rest obtained from reference TRBV9 and TRBJ2-5, is as follows: DSGVTQTPKHLITATGQRVTLRCSPRSGDLSVYWYQQSLDQGLQFLIQYYNGEERAKGNILERFSAQQFPDLHSELNLSSLELGDSALYFCASSTRGAGTETQYFGPGTRLLVL.

This chain connects TRBV28 to TRBJ1-5, with D possibly being TRBD1 (5 bases). Germline V lookup: CDR1 MDHEN, CDR2 SYDVKM. The CDR3 is 14 residues long. With 6 bases removed from V and 2 bases from J, the gap between germline ends came to 11 bases. Here the CDR3 DNA reads TGTGCCAGCAGCGGGGGACGGGGCAATCAGCCCCAGCATTTT. This sequence encodes CASSGGRGNQPQHF.

The V and J genes are TRBV4-1 and TRBJ2-3, with 10 bases aligning to TRBD1. The germline V gene encodes CDR1 MGHRA and CDR2 YSYEKL. The CDR3 has 17 amino acids. J was trimmed by 6 bases and V by 3 bases; bases with no gene match: 12. Here the CDR3 DNA reads TGCGCCAGCAGCCATCGACCGGGACAGGGGTTCGAGGATACGCAGTATTTT. The encoded protein is CASSHRPGQGFEDTQYF.

The V call is TRBV10-3, the J call TRBJ1-2, with 9 bases fitting TRBD1. This CDR3 region has 12 residues. Trimming took 10 bases from V and 8 from J; bases not matched to a gene: 8. The V gene's germline CDR1 is ENHRY and CDR2 SYGVKD. The CDR3, as DNA: TGTGCCACCTGGACAGGGGAGGCGGGCTACACCTTC. The encoded protein is CATWTGEAGYTF.